This record looks at one TCR beta chain sequence and its context. The sample belongs to a study of blood T cell repertoires in COVID-19. Study in general: The origin of the acute and convalescent COVID-19 samples was the United States, Italy and Spain. Sample material is recorded as cDNA or gDNA derived from T cells, B-cell-depleted T cells, or PBMCs.

The CDR3 covers 15 residues. Data came from immunoSEQ multiplex PCR; TCRdb stores just in-frame clones and leaves some out. The sample includes approximately 300,000 clones, around nine tenths of them seen just once. The rearrangement links TRBV21-1 to TRBJ2-5; the listed D gene, TRBD1, was not tested against the DNA. TRBV21-1 is annotated as a pseudogene. The sample comprised peripheral blood. The receptor comes from a man aged 50 to 59 with active or convalescent COVID-19. The CDR3, as DNA: TGTGCCAGCAGCCCCTACGACAGGAGACAAGAGACCCAGTACTTC. Protein sequence: CASSPYDRRQETQYF.